What follows is one TCR beta chain and its context. One junction end does not reproduce the germline sequence, and a read error may be involved. These data originate in a study of T-cell memory formation after mild COVID-19. The wider study: Each donor largely had its own TCR clusters.

The CDR3 is made up of 18 amino acids. CDR1 is SGDLS and CDR2 is YYNGEE in the germline V gene. 5'RACE, which relied on constant-segment primers, yielded TCR alpha and TCR beta cDNA libraries carrying sample barcodes and UMIs. MiXCR, run by TCRdb on the 5' RACE reads, gives a single entry per CDR3 protein. The data contain 200,000 to 250,000 distinct CDR3 sequences, 25% to 35% of them singletons. The TCR was taken from an adult woman who had mild COVID-19 (a few samples of this study predate the infection). Cell type and time point are not known. V and J are TRBV9 and TRBJ2-1; 15 nucleotides align to TRBD2. Sequenced material: PBMCs or a T cell subset sorted from them (not recorded which). The CDR3: CASSVGLAGGYGGNEQFF. The CDR3, as DNA: TGCGCCAGCAGCGTAGGACTAGCGGGAGGGTACGGAGGCAATGAGCAGTTCTTC.